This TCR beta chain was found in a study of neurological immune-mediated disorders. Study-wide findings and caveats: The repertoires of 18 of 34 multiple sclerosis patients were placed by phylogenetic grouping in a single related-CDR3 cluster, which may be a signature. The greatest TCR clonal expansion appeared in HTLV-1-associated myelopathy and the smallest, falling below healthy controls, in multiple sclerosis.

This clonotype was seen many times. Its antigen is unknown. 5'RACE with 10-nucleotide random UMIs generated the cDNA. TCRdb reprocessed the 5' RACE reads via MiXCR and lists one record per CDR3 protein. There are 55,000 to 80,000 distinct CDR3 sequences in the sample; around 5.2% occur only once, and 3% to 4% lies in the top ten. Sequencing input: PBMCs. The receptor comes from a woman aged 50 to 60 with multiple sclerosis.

The CDR3: CATSDFAGTDTQYF. CDR3 nucleotides: TGTGCCACCAGTGATTTTGCGGGTACAGATACGCAGTATTTT. The chain has TRBV24-1 and TRBJ2-3, with D tentatively TRBD2 (5 bases). The germline CDR1 and CDR2 sequences are KGHDR and SFDVKD. The CDR3 length is 14 residues. Between the trimmed V and J ends, which lost 1 base and 3 bases, there was a span of 7 bases.